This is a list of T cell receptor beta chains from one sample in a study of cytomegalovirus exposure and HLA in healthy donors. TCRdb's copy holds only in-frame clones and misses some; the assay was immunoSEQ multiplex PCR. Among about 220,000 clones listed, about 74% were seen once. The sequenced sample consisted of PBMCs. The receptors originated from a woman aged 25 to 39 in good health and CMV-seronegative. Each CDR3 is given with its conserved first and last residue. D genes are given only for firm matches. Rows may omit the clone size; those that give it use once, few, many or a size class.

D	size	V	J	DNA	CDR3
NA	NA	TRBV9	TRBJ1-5	TGTGCCAGCAGCGTAGGGGGGGGCCCTAACAATCAGCCCCAGCATTTT	CASSVGGGPNNQPQHF
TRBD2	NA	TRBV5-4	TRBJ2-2	TGTGCCAGCAGCTTGGATGCTAGCGGTACCGGGGAGCTGTTTTTT	CASSLDASGTGELFF
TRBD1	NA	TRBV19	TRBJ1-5	TGTGCCACTCTCCCGACAGGGGGAAAAAATCAGCCCCAGCATTTT	CATLPTGGKNQPQHF
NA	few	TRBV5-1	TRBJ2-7	TGCGCCAGCAGCTCACCGGGCTACGAGCAGTACTTC	CASSSPGYEQYF
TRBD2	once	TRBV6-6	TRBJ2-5	TGTGCCAGCAGTTTCCTCCGGGGGGGCGGAGAGACCCAGTACTTC	CASSFLRGGGETQYF
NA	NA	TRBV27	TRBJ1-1	TGTGCCAGCGGGAGGGGTGAAGCTTTCTTT	CASGRGEAFF
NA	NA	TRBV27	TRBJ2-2	TGTGCCAGCAGTTTGGCGGGCACCGGGGAGCTGTTTTTT	CASSLAGTGELFF
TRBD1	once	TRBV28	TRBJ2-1	TGTGCCAGCACCCCGGACAGGGTCTACAATGAGCAGTTCTTC	CASTPDRVYNEQFF
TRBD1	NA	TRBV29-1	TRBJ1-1	TGCAGTGATCACAGGGGGCTAGGTGAAGCTTTCTTT	CSDHRGLGEAFF
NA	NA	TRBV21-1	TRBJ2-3	TGTGCCAGGGACTTAGCGGGGGTATGCACAGATACGCAGTATTTT	CARDLAGVCTDTQYF
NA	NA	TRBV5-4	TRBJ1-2	TGTGCCAGCCGCGGCTGGGGGGGGGTCCCTGGCTACACCTTC	CASRGWGGVPGYTF
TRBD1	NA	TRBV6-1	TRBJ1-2	TGTGCCAGCAGTGAAAGGACAGGGAGTTGGGGTAACTATGGCTACACCTTC	CASSERTGSWGNYGYTF
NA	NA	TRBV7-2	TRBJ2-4	TGTGCCAGCAGCTTAGCGGTAGGGGCAGGCGGCAAAAACATTCAGTACTTC	CASSLAVGAGGKNIQYF
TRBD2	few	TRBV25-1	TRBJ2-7	TGTGCCAGCAGTCCGGGGGGGAATGTTTACGAGCAGTACTTC	CASSPGGNVYEQYF
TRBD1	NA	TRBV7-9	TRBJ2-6	TGTGCCAGCAGCCTCGACAGGGGGCAAATTAAGGCTGGGGCCAACGTCCTGACTTTC	CASSLDRGQIKAGANVLTF
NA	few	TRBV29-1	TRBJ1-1	TGCAGCGTTGAAAGGGGGGGGACTGAAGCTTTCTTT	CSVERGGTEAFF
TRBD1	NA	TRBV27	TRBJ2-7	TGTGCCAGCAGTTTTAGGGGACAGGGGAGTGAGCAGTACTTC	CASSFRGQGSEQYF
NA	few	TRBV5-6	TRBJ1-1	TGTGCCAGCGCAGGCATAAAAACAAACACTGAAGCTTTCTTT	CASAGIKTNTEAFF
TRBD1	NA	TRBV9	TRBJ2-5	TGTGCCAGCAGCACTTCGACAGGGACCCAAGAGACCCAGTACTTC	CASSTSTGTQETQYF
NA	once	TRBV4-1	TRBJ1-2	TGCGCCAGCAGCCAAGAACTTTCCGGGGGTGGCTACACCTTC	CASSQELSGGGYTF
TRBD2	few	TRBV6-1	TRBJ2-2	TGTGCCAGCAGTGAAGGTAGCGGGGAGACCGGGGAGCTGTTTTTT	CASSEGSGETGELFF
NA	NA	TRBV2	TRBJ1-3	TGTGCCAGCAGTGAAGGGCTCTCTGGAAACACCATATATTTT	CASSEGLSGNTIYF
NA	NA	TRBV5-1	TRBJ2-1	TGCGCCAGCAGCTTGGGGGGCGGCCACAATGAGCAGTTCTTC	CASSLGGGHNEQFF
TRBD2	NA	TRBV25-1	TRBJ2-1	TGTGCCAGCAATGGCGGGGGGATCCAGTTCTTC	CASNGGGIQFF
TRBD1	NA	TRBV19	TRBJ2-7	TGTGCCAGTAGTATAGATGCCCCCGGGACAGAAACTTACGAGCAGTACTTC	CASSIDAPGTETYEQYF
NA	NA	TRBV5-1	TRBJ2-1	TGCGCCAGCAGAGATTCCGGTGAGCAGTTCTTC	CASRDSGEQFF
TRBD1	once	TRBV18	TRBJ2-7	TGTGCCAGCTCACCATCGGAGGGACAGGGTGCCTACGAGCAGTACTTC	CASSPSEGQGAYEQYF
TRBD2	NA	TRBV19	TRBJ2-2	TGTGCCAGTAGCAGTCGGGGGACTATCAGCGGGGAGCTGTTTTTT	CASSSRGTISGELFF
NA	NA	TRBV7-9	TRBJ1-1	TGTGCCAGCAGCTTAACGGGAGGGGTTGGAACTGAAGCTTTCTTT	CASSLTGGVGTEAFF
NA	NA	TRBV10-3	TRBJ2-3	TGTGCCATCAGTGATCCAGATTGGGGCCTGGCAGATACGCAGTATTTT	CAISDPDWGLADTQYF
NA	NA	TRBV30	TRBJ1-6	TGTGCCTGGAGTACAGGGAGCATATATGATTCACCCCTCCACTTT	CAWSTGSIYDSPLHF
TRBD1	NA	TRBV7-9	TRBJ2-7	TGTGCCAGCAGCGCACAGGGGTTTACCTACGAGCAGTACTTC	CASSAQGFTYEQYF
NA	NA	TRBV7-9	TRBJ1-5	TGTGCCAGCAGCGACGGGGAAAATCAGCCCCAGCATTTT	CASSDGENQPQHF
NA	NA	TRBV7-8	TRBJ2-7	TGTGCCAGCAGCTTAGCGAGGGACACTGTCTACGAGCAGTACTTC	CASSLARDTVYEQYF
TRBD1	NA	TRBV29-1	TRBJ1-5	TGCAGCGTATCGGACAGGGGCGATCAGCCCCAGCATTTT	CSVSDRGDQPQHF
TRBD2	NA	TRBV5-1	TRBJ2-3	TGCGCCAGCAGCCTAGCGGGATCGCGTCGCACAGATACGCAGTATTTT	CASSLAGSRRTDTQYF
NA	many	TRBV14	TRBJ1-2	TGTGCCAGCAGCCAATACAGGGAAACCCATGGCTACACCTTC	CASSQYRETHGYTF
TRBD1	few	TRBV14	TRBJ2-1	TGTGCCAGCAGCCAAAGTCTGGGACAGATGGGTCAGCAGTTCTTC	CASSQSLGQMGQQFF
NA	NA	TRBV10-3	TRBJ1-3	TGTGCCATCAGTGAGGGTGCCAGCTCTGGAAACACCATATATTTT	CAISEGASSGNTIYF
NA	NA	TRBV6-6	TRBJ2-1	TGTGCCACCTCGGGAGTTGAGCAGTTCTTC	CATSGVEQFF